The 18 T cell receptor beta chains listed next were all sequenced from one sample in a study of radiation and T cells in renal cell carcinoma. Stated time point: baseline pretreatment blood. Treatment specified: 15 Gy SBRT to primary tumor, nephrectomy 4 weeks later. Assay used: immunoSEQ multiplex PCR; TCRdb lists only in-frame clones, some missing. This sample has tens of thousands of clones; 65% to 85% occur once, and the top ten carry almost 6.5%. The sequencing used blood, collected from a patient whose treatment included radiotherapy and nephrectomy. Receptors were obtained from a man aged 60-69 years with renal cell carcinoma.

This clone was counted many times. The V gene is TRBV7-2, the J gene TRBJ2-3, with D perhaps TRBD2 (6 bases). CDR1 is SGHTA and CDR2 is FQGNSA in the germline V gene. The CDR3 covers 14 residues. V was clipped by 10 bases and J by 2 bases, with 16 bases between them. The CDR3 reads CATGETGVTDTQYF. The DNA of the CDR3 is TGTGCCACAGGCGAGACGGGGGTCACAGATACGCAGTATTTT.

This clone was found many times. The chain couples TRBV5-1 to TRBJ1-1, with TRBD1 identical over 10 bases. The CDR3 totals 15 residues. V was clipped by 3 bases and J by 2 bases; unmatched bases: 4. CDR1 is SGHRS and CDR2 is YFSETQ in the germline V gene. The CDR3 loop reads CASSSRDRGNTEAFF. CDR3 DNA sequence: TGCGCCAGCAGCTCCCGGGACAGGGGAAACACTGAAGCTTTCTTT. The full variable domain, with the rest looked up from reference TRBV5-1 and TRBJ1-1, is KAGVTQTPRYLIKTRGQQVTLSCSPISGHRSVSWYQQTPGQGLQFLFEYFSETQRNKGNFPGRFSGRQFSNSRSEMNVSTLELGDSALYLCASSSRDRGNTEAFFGQGTRLTVV.

This sequence joins TRBV30 and TRBJ2-1; possibly TRBD2 for D (6 bases). Germline lookup yields CDR1 GTSNPN and CDR2 SVGIG (reference sequence). V was pared by 5 bases and J by 7 bases, with 18 bases between. The CDR3 is 14 residues long. The chain's CDR3 is CAWGGSQGANEQFF. The CDR3 region has the DNA TGTGCCTGGGGGGGGTCACAAGGGGCAAATGAGCAGTTCTTC.

This chain links TRBV27 with TRBJ2-7, with 13 positions matching TRBD2. V shed 3 bases, J shed 3 bases, and the junction held 5 bases outside the gene matches. The CDR3 is made up of 16 amino acids. Germline V gives CDR1 MNHEY, CDR2 SMNVEV (reference sequence). The CDR3 DNA reads TGTGCCAGCAGTTTTGGGACTAGCGGGACAGACTACGAGCAGTACTTC. Its protein product is CASSFGTSGTDYEQYF.

This clone occurred a few times. V is TRBV9 and J is TRBJ1-1, with unresolved D. Germline CDR1 and CDR2: SGDLS and YYNGEE. The V end lost 0 bases, the J end lost 1 base, and 10 bases lay between the germline ends. This CDR3 spans 15 amino acids. The CDR3, as DNA: TGTGCCAGCAGCGTAGTTGATAGTGGGAACACTGAAGCTTTCTTT. This encodes CASSVVDSGNTEAFF.

DNA of the CDR3: TGTGCCAGCAGCTTAATAGAGGACAGTGAAGCTTTCTTT. Protein sequence: CASSLIEDSEAFF. The chain employs TRBV11-2 and TRBJ1-1, with D possibly being TRBD1 (6 bases). The CDR3 is made up of 13 amino acids. CDR1 is SGHAT and CDR2 is FQNNGV in the germline V gene. The ends were cut back, 2 bases at V and 7 bases at J, with 11 bases in the middle.

This clone came up once. The J gene is TRBJ1-3, the V gene TRBV7-8; D ambiguous. The CDR3 is 15 residues long. Germline V gives CDR1 SGHVS, CDR2 FQNEAQ. V was clipped by 5 bases and J by 0 bases, with 11 bases between them. CDR3 sequence: CASSPHQVSGNTIYF. CDR3 DNA: TGTGCCAGCAGCCCCCATCAAGTCTCTGGAAACACCATATATTTT.

This clone was detected a few times. This sequence joins TRBV9 and TRBJ2-2; D remains unclear. Germline CDR1 SGDLS, CDR2 YYNGEE. Trimming cost V 0 bases and J 2 bases, with 11 bases left between them. This CDR3 comprises 16 residues. As DNA, the CDR3 is TGTGCCAGCAGCGTAGAGACGGCTAGAAACACCGGGGAGCTGTTTTTT. This gives the protein CASSVETARNTGELFF.

The J gene is TRBJ2-7, the V gene TRBV5-4, with 9 bases that match TRBD1. J was trimmed by 6 bases and V by 7 bases; bases with no gene match: 17. In germline, CDR1 is SGHNT, CDR2 YYREEE (reference sequence). The length of the CDR3 is 16 residues. CDR3 sequence reads: CASFPSSGTGLTEQYF. CDR3 nucleotides: TGTGCCAGCTTCCCCTCCTCCGGGACAGGGCTAACCGAGCAGTACTTC.

This clone was observed a single time. The CDR3 region has the DNA TGTGCCAGCAGTTACTATCGGGGACCTTCCACAGATACGCAGTATTTT. It specifies CASSYYRGPSTDTQYF. The chain couples TRBV6-5 to TRBJ2-3; the D gene could be TRBD1 or TRBD2 (5 bases each). This CDR3 is 16 amino acids long. Germline CDR1 is MNHEY and CDR2 is SVGAGI. V was trimmed by 1 base and J by 2 bases, leaving 13 bases between them.

V gene TRBV11-2 combines with J gene TRBJ1-3; D gene ambiguous. V was trimmed by 1 base and J by 0 bases, leaving 16 bases between them. The CDR3 is made up of 18 amino acids. Germline lookup yields CDR1 SGHAT and CDR2 FQNNGV. CDR3 residues: CASSLGGVSFSSGNTIYF. The CDR3 coding sequence is TGTGCCAGCAGCTTAGGGGGAGTCTCGTTTAGCTCTGGAAACACCATATATTTT.

This chain uses TRBV6-6 with TRBJ1-4; 7 bases match TRBD1. The CDR3 has 14 residues. Germline V gives CDR1 MNHNY, CDR2 SVGAGI (reference sequence). V lost 5 bases and J lost 5; bases outside the gene matches: 5. The DNA for the CDR3 is TGTGCCAGCAGTCGACAGGGCTCCAATGAAAAACTGTTTTTT. It encodes CASSRQGSNEKLFF.

The gene calls are TRBV15 and TRBJ2-1; 8 bases are shared with TRBD1. The CDR3 runs to 15 residues. Germline V gene sequence: CDR1 LNHNV, CDR2 YYDKDF (reference sequence). V dropped 6 bases and J dropped 3; count of bases not matched to a gene: 7. The CDR3: CATSSVTGGYNEQFF. DNA for the CDR3: TGTGCCACCAGTTCGGTTACAGGGGGCTACAATGAGCAGTTCTTC.

J is TRBJ2-4 and V is TRBV30; the D gene is possibly TRBD1 (5 bases). The germline V and J ends were trimmed by 3 bases and 0 bases, with 15 bases remaining between them. The germline CDR1 and CDR2 sequences are GTSNPN and SVGIG (reference sequence). CDR3 length: 16 residues. The CDR3 region has the DNA TGTGCCTGGAGGCCTGGGGCTCGACTAGCCAAAAACATTCAGTACTTC. It codes for CAWRPGARLAKNIQYF.

The rearrangement links TRBV7-7 to TRBJ2-1; D is perhaps TRBD2 (5 bases). The CDR3 covers 15 residues. The V gene's germline CDR1 is SSHAT and CDR2 FNYEAQ (reference sequence). V shed 5 bases and J shed 1 base, with 12 bases lying between them. CDR3 nucleotide sequence: TGTGCCAGCAGCCCACAGCGGAGTTCCTACAATGAGCAGTTCTTC. Translated: CASSPQRSSYNEQFF.

The chain joins TRBV10-2 to TRBJ2-2; 11 nucleotides align to TRBD2. Unmatched junction bases numbered 8, after V lost 7 bases and J lost 7 bases. From germline, CDR1 is WSHSY and CDR2 SAAADI. There are 15 residues in the CDR3. CDR3 in amino acids: CASTPGLAEIGELFF. As DNA, the CDR3 is TGCGCCAGCACCCCGGGACTAGCGGAGATCGGGGAGCTGTTTTTT.

The chain uses TRBV6-5 and TRBJ2-2; maybe TRBD1 (5 bases). The CDR3 is made up of 15 amino acids. V lost 7 bases and J 6 bases, leaving 18 bases between the germline ends. The V gene's germline CDR1 is MNHEY and CDR2 SVGAGI. The CDR3 loop reads CASTTLSGLPGELFF. Here the CDR3 DNA reads TGTGCCAGCACCACCCTGTCAGGGCTCCCCGGGGAGCTGTTTTTT.

This chain uses TRBV28 with TRBJ2-1, with TRBD2 as a possible D gene (6 bases). This CDR3 is built from 15 residues. Germline CDR1 MDHEN, CDR2 SYDVKM. V shed 6 bases and J shed 5 bases, with 17 bases lying between them. The CDR3 reads CASRTRETWHNEQFF. CDR3 bases: TGTGCCAGCAGGACCCGGGAGACATGGCACAATGAGCAGTTCTTC.